The present TCR beta chain was sequenced within a study of cytomegalovirus exposure and HLA in healthy donors. Study summary: Within an early data release were 80 million to 90 million unique TCRs drawn from HLA-typed donors.

The primer mix had 60 Vbeta and 13 Jbeta primers. In the original workflow: Roughly 11 million of the about 80 million unique TCR beta chains counted in a later analysis were shared. This table comes from immunoSEQ multiplex PCR, and its TCRdb copy is limited to in-frame clones, with some not included. D and trimming were read from the DNA, whereas the V and J calls and clone size are those reported in that table. The sample lists about 210,000 clones; around nine tenths were seen once. V was pared by 4 bases and J by 6 bases, with 13 bases between. This CDR3 is 12 amino acids long. Per the germline V gene, CDR1 is SQVTM and CDR2 is ANQGSEA. General observations from the study: Immune exposure information comprised only CMV serostatus.

On this clone itself: What it recognizes is unknown.

The TCR comes from a woman in her twenties or thirties in good health and CMV-seronegative. The gene calls are TRBV29-1 and TRBJ2-7; the D gene is possibly TRBD1 (6 bases). The sequenced sample consisted of PBMCs. CDR3: CSVVGQGPEQYF. CDR3 nucleotides: TGCAGCGTTGTAGGGCAGGGGCCCGAGCAGTACTTC.